The sequence of this T cell receptor beta chain was determined in a study of T cells after yellow fever vaccination. TCRdb used MiXCR to reprocess the 5' RACE reads, holding one entry per CDR3 protein. The sample contains about 310,000 distinct CDR3 sequences, about 3.5% of which appear only once. Study observations and caveats: The study re-detected most primary-vaccination clones after the booster (96% CD4, almost 90% CD8). In FACS-sorted repertoires, abundant clonotypes from the bulk population could appear as contaminants.

Germline assignment: CDR1 SGHRS and CDR2 YFSETQ. The CDR3 covers 13 residues. V was cut by 4 bases and J by 5 bases, with 10 bases left in between. This clonotype was observed many times. Its antigen remains unidentified. Source: PBMCs, taken on the day of the yellow fever booster vaccination. This chain joins TRBV5-1 and TRBJ2-1; D is unclear. The sequence came from a man between 18 and 35 years old who received the YFV17D yellow fever vaccine. CDR3 loop: CASSPDGDNEQFF. The CDR3 region has the DNA TGCGCCAGCAGCCCGGACGGAGACAATGAGCAGTTCTTC.